These T cell receptor beta chains were read from a single sample in a study of T cell repertoires in cytomegalovirus infection. TCRdb redid the calling of the reads with MiXCR, one entry per CDR3 protein. The table lists 250,000 to 300,000 distinct CDR3 sequences, over 8% of them singletons. Sequenced input: PBMCs. These receptors were collected from a human donor in good health (CMV status not recorded). Some clones in this sample may be carry-over from other donors' samples. Each CDR3 is given with its conserved first and last residue. The D gene is left open where the match is weak. The size of a clone is reported for some rows only, either as once, few or many, or as a class for expanded clones.

clone size: many; CDR3 length: 17; J gene: TRBJ2-7; D gene: -; V gene: TRBV20-1; CDR3 protein: CSARDLGGGPISYEQYF; CDR3 DNA: TGCAGTGCTAGAGATCTAGGGGGGGGCCCCATCTCCTACGAGCAGTACTTC
clone size: few; CDR3 length: 16; J gene: TRBJ1-5; D gene: TRBD1; V gene: TRBV19; CDR3 protein: CASSTGTVYSNQPQHF; CDR3 DNA: TGTGCCAGTAGTACCGGGACAGTTTATAGCAATCAGCCCCAGCATTTT
clone size: many; CDR3 length: 15; J gene: TRBJ2-5; D gene: TRBD1; V gene: TRBV19; CDR3 protein: CASSIRTGGQETQYF; CDR3 DNA: TGTGCCAGTAGTATCCGGACAGGGGGGCAAGAGACCCAGTACTTC
clone size: many; CDR3 length: 14; J gene: TRBJ1-1; D gene: TRBD1; V gene: TRBV7-9; CDR3 protein: CASSLGLGGTEAFF; CDR3 DNA: TGTGCCAGCAGCTTAGGGCTAGGGGGCACCGAAGCTTTCTTT
clone size: -; CDR3 length: 15; J gene: TRBJ2-7; D gene: TRBD2; V gene: TRBV20-1; CDR3 protein: CSALEGSGRAYEQYF; CDR3 DNA: TGCAGTGCTCTAGAAGGTAGCGGGAGGGCCTACGAGCAGTACTTC
clone size: many; CDR3 length: 16; J gene: TRBJ1-1; D gene: -; V gene: TRBV19; CDR3 protein: CASSIGIPRMNTEAFF; CDR3 DNA: TGTGCCAGTAGTATAGGGATCCCTCGTATGAACACTGAAGCTTTCTTT
clone size: -; CDR3 length: 16; J gene: TRBJ2-5; D gene: TRBD2; V gene: TRBV7-2; CDR3 protein: CASSFSSGGSQETQYF; CDR3 DNA: TGTGCCAGCAGCTTCTCCAGCGGGGGTTCCCAAGAGACCCAGTACTTC
clone size: -; CDR3 length: 15; J gene: TRBJ2-7; D gene: TRBD2; V gene: TRBV10-2; CDR3 protein: CASSPTSGSPYEQYF; CDR3 DNA: TGCGCCAGCAGTCCGACTAGCGGGTCCCCCTACGAGCAGTACTTC
clone size: many; CDR3 length: 11; J gene: TRBJ1-5; D gene: -; V gene: TRBV12-3/TRBV12-4; CDR3 protein: CASSLGGPQHF; CDR3 DNA: TGTGCCAGCAGTTTAGGGGGGCCCCAGCATTTT
clone size: few; CDR3 length: 15; J gene: TRBJ2-3; D gene: TRBD2; V gene: TRBV20-1; CDR3 protein: CSARFPSGIADTQYF; CDR3 DNA: TGCAGTGCTAGGTTTCCTAGCGGGATAGCAGATACGCAGTATTTT
clone size: many; CDR3 length: 12; J gene: TRBJ1-2; D gene: -; V gene: TRBV6-2/TRBV6-3; CDR3 protein: CASSGRDGGYTF; CDR3 DNA: TGTGCCAGCTCCGGCAGGGACGGTGGCTACACCTTC
clone size: few; CDR3 length: 15; J gene: TRBJ1-1; D gene: -; V gene: TRBV7-6; CDR3 protein: CASSLASSRNTEAFF; CDR3 DNA: TGTGCCAGCAGCTTAGCATCCAGCCGGAACACTGAAGCTTTCTTT